This T cell receptor beta chain was identified during a study of control samples from healthy donors and cancer patients. Germline V gene sequence: CDR1 MGHDK, CDR2 SYGVNS. The CDR3 totals 16 residues. Trimming took 6 bases from V and 0 from J; bases not matched to a gene: 7. Measured with immunoSEQ multiplex PCR; TCRdb has only the in-frame clones, and not every one. The sample gives some 150,000 clones, 75% to 95% of which show up once; around 7.3% is in the top ten. Sequencing was done on a sample of blood. V and J are TRBV25-1 and TRBJ2-2; 7 bases are a match to TRBD1. The clonotype was recovered from a man aged 18 to 30 in good health. As DNA, the CDR3 is TGTGCCAGCAGACGTCCGCAGGGGGCGAACACCGGGGAGCTGTTTTTT. Encoded protein: CASRRPQGANTGELFF.